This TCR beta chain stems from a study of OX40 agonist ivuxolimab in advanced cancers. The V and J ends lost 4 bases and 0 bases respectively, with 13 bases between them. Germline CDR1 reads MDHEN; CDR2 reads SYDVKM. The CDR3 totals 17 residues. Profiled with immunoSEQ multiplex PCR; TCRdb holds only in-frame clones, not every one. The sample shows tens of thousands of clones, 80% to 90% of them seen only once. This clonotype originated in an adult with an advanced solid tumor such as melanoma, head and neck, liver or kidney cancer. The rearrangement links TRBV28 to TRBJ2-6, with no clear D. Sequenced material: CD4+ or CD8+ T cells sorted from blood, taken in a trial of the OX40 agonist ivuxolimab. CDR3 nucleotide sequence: TGTGCCAGCAGTTACATTTGGGCAGACTCTGGGGCCAACGTCCTGACTTTC. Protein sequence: CASSYIWADSGANVLTF.